This is a list of T cell receptor beta chains from one sample in a study of neurological immune-mediated disorders. TCRdb independently ran MiXCR on the 5' RACE reads; one entry per CDR3 protein. Among about 77,000 distinct CDR3 sequences, approximately 10% were seen once, and the ten largest hold 1.5% to 2%. The specimen sequenced was PBMCs. All receptors derive from a man aged 50 to 60 in good health. Both conserved end residues are part of each CDR3. Fields, in order: clone size, D gene, V gene, J gene, CDR3 DNA, CDR3 protein. D genes are given only for firm matches. Clone size is given for some rows only: seen once, a few or many times, or a class if the clone is expanded.

few	NA	TRBV5-1	TRBJ2-1	TGCGCCAACCTCAGGCAAGGTGACAATGAGCAGTTCTTC	CANLRQGDNEQFF
many	NA	TRBV20-1	TRBJ2-3	TGCAGTGCTAGAGTCCAGGCCAGAACAACTAGCACAGATACGCAGTATTTT	CSARVQARTTSTDTQYF
many	TRBD2	TRBV5-1	TRBJ2-2	TGCGCCAGCAGCTTTAGCGGGAGCGGAACCGGGGAGCTGTTTTTT	CASSFSGSGTGELFF
many	NA	TRBV5-5	TRBJ1-2	TGTGCCAGCAGCTTGGCCGATAATAACTATGGCTACACCTTC	CASSLADNNYGYTF
many	NA	TRBV7-8	TRBJ2-7	TGTGCCAGCAGCTTTAGCAGCGCCCTGGGGGAGCAGTACTTC	CASSFSSALGEQYF
many	NA	TRBV20-1	TRBJ1-4	TGCAGTGCTACTGAGGACCCCAGGAAAAAACTGTTTTTT	CSATEDPRKKLFF
NA	NA	TRBV9	TRBJ2-1	TGTGCCAGCAGTGTACGCCTAACGGGAGAGAATGAGCAGTTCTTC	CASSVRLTGENEQFF
many	NA	TRBV6-6	TRBJ2-7	TGTGCCAGCAGCACGGCGTCTTCCTACGAGCAGTACTTC	CASSTASSYEQYF
NA	NA	TRBV28	TRBJ1-5	TGTGCCAGCAGTTGGGCCCTCGCGGGAGGTCAGCCCCAGCATTTT	CASSWALAGGQPQHF
many	NA	TRBV7-9	TRBJ2-5	TGTGCCAGCAGCCCCCCCAGTGTACAAGAGACCCAGTACTTC	CASSPPSVQETQYF
many	TRBD1	TRBV5-1	TRBJ1-1	TGCGCCAGCAGCGAGACAGGGTGGGAGACTGAAGCTTTCTTT	CASSETGWETEAFF
many	NA	TRBV27	TRBJ1-5	TGTGCCAGCAGTTCCCAGGGCTCGAATCAGCCCCAGCATTTT	CASSSQGSNQPQHF
many	TRBD2	TRBV5-1	TRBJ2-3	TGCGCCAGCAGCTTGGCGGGTAGCGGGGGGACCAGCACAGATACGCAGTATTTT	CASSLAGSGGTSTDTQYF
many	TRBD1	TRBV7-9	TRBJ2-2	TGTGCCAGCAGCACCGGGACAGGGTACACCGGGGAGCTGTTTTTT	CASSTGTGYTGELFF
many	NA	TRBV20-1	TRBJ2-1	TGCAGTGCAGAACAGGGCGGGGATCCTAACAATGAGCAGTTCTTC	CSAEQGGDPNNEQFF
many	NA	TRBV7-8	TRBJ2-5	TGTGCCAGCAGCACAAGCAGGGTATCGGAGACCCAGTACTTC	CASSTSRVSETQYF
many	NA	TRBV9	TRBJ1-5	TGTGCCAGCAGCCCTGGGACGACGGCACAGCCCCAGCATTTT	CASSPGTTAQPQHF
many	TRBD2	TRBV10-3	TRBJ2-7	TGTGCCATCAGTGAGTCGACAAGCGGGAGGTGGTACGAGCAGTACTTC	CAISESTSGRWYEQYF
many	NA	TRBV24-1	TRBJ2-5	TGTGCCACCAGTGATCCGGACAAACAAGAGACCCAGTACTTC	CATSDPDKQETQYF
many	TRBD1	TRBV3-1	TRBJ2-2	TGTGCCAGCAGCCAAGTACAGGGGACCGGGGAGCTGTTTTTT	CASSQVQGTGELFF
NA	NA	TRBV21-1	TRBJ2-2	TGTGCCAGCAGCAAAGGACCGAAGGAGGGGGAGCTGTTTTTT	CASSKGPKEGELFF
many	TRBD2	TRBV5-1	TRBJ2-5	TGCGCCAGCAGCTTGGTTCCGGGACTAGCGGGATTAGAGACCCAGTACTTC	CASSLVPGLAGLETQYF
few	NA	TRBV20-1	TRBJ1-1	TGCAGTGCTAGAAGCCCCGGAGGCACTGAAGCTTTCTTT	CSARSPGGTEAFF
many	NA	TRBV18	TRBJ2-1	TGTGCCAGCTCACCACTGAATGGTAATGAGCAGTTCTTC	CASSPLNGNEQFF
many	NA	TRBV18	TRBJ1-3	TGTGCCAGCTCACCCGACAGCCGCTCTGGAAACACCATATATTTT	CASSPDSRSGNTIYF
many	NA	TRBV5-1	TRBJ2-2	TGCGCCAGCAGCTTGGGACAGGGAGGCACCGGGGAGCTGTTTTTT	CASSLGQGGTGELFF
few	TRBD2	TRBV12-3/TRBV12-4	TRBJ2-7	TGTGCCAGCACTTTAGGGACTAGCGGCTACGAGCAGTACTTC	CASTLGTSGYEQYF
many	TRBD1	TRBV5-4	TRBJ1-2	TGTGCCAGCAGCGCTGACAGGGGGCCTGGCTACACCTTC	CASSADRGPGYTF
many	TRBD2	TRBV24-1	TRBJ2-1	TGTGCCACCAGTGATCGACTAGCGCCTTCCTACAATGAGCAGTTCTTC	CATSDRLAPSYNEQFF
many	TRBD1	TRBV5-1	TRBJ2-7	TGCGCCAGCAGCTTGTGGACAGGGGGCCCACCTAGGCCCTACGAGCAGTACTTC	CASSLWTGGPPRPYEQYF
NA	TRBD2	TRBV11-1	TRBJ2-1	TGTGCCAGCAGCTTAGGGGGTCTAGCGGGATCAAATGAGCAGTTCTTC	CASSLGGLAGSNEQFF